Following are 19 T cell receptor beta chains from one sample sequenced in a study of regulatory T cells in long-lasting Graves disease. Libraries of TCR beta came from iRepertoire HTBI primers plus Arm-PCR of CDR3 regions. TCRdb redid the calling of the multiplex PCR reads with MiXCR, one entry per CDR3 protein. The sample consists of roughly 520,000 distinct CDR3 sequences, 12% of them appearing once. Time point indicated: newly diagnosed GD, antithyroid drugs for less than 3 months. TCR sequences were obtained from RNA taken from PBMCs. These same data were also listed under a study on T cells in Graves' hyperthyroidism and ophthalmopathy.

The sample consisted of peripheral blood mononuclear cells (PBMCs), taken at new diagnosis, from a patient treated with antithyroid drugs. The origin of the receptors is a woman aged 25 to 39 with Graves disease.

The rearrangement joins TRBV2 to TRBJ2-1; 9 positions agree with TRBD2. The CDR3 length is 18 residues. The trim removed 7 bases at V and 6 bases at J, leaving 19 bases unmatched. In germline, CDR1 is SNHLY, CDR2 FYNNEI. The CDR3 protein is CASMLASGKTLRLNEQFF. CDR3 sequence (DNA): TGTGCCAGCATGCTCGCTAGCGGGAAGACTCTAAGGCTCAATGAGCAGTTCTTC.

This clonotype showed up just a few times. A junction end diverges from the germline sequence, so it may reflect a read error. The chain recombines TRBV28 with TRBJ2-7; TRBD2 aligns across 7 bases. The CDR3 consists of 15 residues. The germline V gene encodes CDR1 MDHEN and CDR2 SYDVKM. The CDR3 spells CASSIWTRISYEQYF. CDR3 nucleotide sequence: TGTGCCAGCAGTATATGGACTAGGATCTCCTACGAGCAGTACTTC.

A few counts support this clonotype. J is TRBJ2-2 and V is TRBV27, with 9 bases aligning to TRBD1. CDR1 MNHEY and CDR2 SMNVEV come from the germline V gene (reference sequence). J gave up 4 bases and V 5 bases, and 11 bases lay outside the gene matches. This CDR3 is 17 amino acids long. CDR3 region: CASSTRGDREGTGELFF. CDR3 bases: TGTGCCAGCAGTACCCGTGGGGACAGGGAGGGCACCGGGGAGCTGTTTTTT.

This clonotype appeared many times. V usage is TRBV2 and J usage is TRBJ1-1; D may be TRBD1 (6 bases). Germline V gene sequence: CDR1 SNHLY, CDR2 FYNNEI. CDR3 length: 10 residues. The CDR3 DNA is TGTGCGGGGGCGGAAGGTGAAGCTTTCTTT. It codes for CAGAEGEAFF.

The chain has TRBV20-1 and TRBJ2-5; D is perhaps TRBD1 (6 bases). The CDR3 sequence is 15 residues long. Germline V gene sequence: CDR1 DFQATT, CDR2 SNEGSKA (reference sequence). With 6 bases removed from V and 2 bases from J, the gap between germline ends came to 19 bases. The CDR3 nucleotides are TGCAGTGCCCTGGCCCGGACAGCACTGCAAGAGACCCAGTACTTC. Translation gives CSALARTALQETQYF.

This clonotype came up many times. The V call is TRBV27, the J call TRBJ1-2; D uncertain. CDR3 length: 15 amino acids. V lost 10 bases, J lost 0 bases, and 18 bases lay in between. Germline V gene sequence: CDR1 MNHEY, CDR2 SMNVEV (reference sequence). CDR3 sequence: CATLGPGSSNYGYTF. The CDR3 DNA reads as TGTGCCACCCTAGGCCCCGGTAGTTCTAACTATGGCTACACCTTC.

The chain recombines TRBV27 with TRBJ2-7; TRBD2 aligns across 9 bases. CDR3 length equals 14 residues. After removal of 1 base from V and 5 bases from J, the junction contained 3 bases not matched to a gene. Germline CDR1 MNHEY, CDR2 SMNVEV (reference sequence). The CDR3 nucleotides read TGTGCCAGCAGTTTATATGGACTAGCGAACGAGCAGTACTTC. Protein product: CASSLYGLANEQYF.

Of note for this clonotype: A single base separates this from a much larger clone, so it may be a read error. This chain uses TRBV6-1 with TRBJ1-1; TRBD1 agrees at 7 bases. The V segment lost 6 bases and the J segment 2 bases; nucleotides outside the gene matches: 12. Germline V gives CDR1 MNHNS, CDR2 SASEGT. CDR3 length: 16 amino acids. Written as DNA, the CDR3 is TGTGCCAGCAGGGACAGGAGAAGATTAATAAACACTGAAGCTTTCTTT. Protein product: CASRDRRRLINTEAFF.

This clonotype has a handful of counts. The rearrangement joins TRBV19 to TRBJ1-1, with D tentatively TRBD1 (6 bases). This CDR3 is 16 amino acids long. Trimming pared 3 bases from V and 1 base from J, leaving 15 bases between. Germline V CDR1 and CDR2: LNHDA, SQIVND (reference sequence). The CDR3 DNA reads TGTGCCAGTAGTATCCCTGCAGGGGCGAAGAACACTGAAGCTTTCTTT. Translated: CASSIPAGAKNTEAFF.

This rearrangement joins TRBV3-1 to TRBJ2-5, with TRBD1 matching 7 bases. Looked up from germline, CDR1 is LGHDT and CDR2 is YNNKEL (reference sequence). The ends lost 4 bases at V and 4 bases at J; junction bases unmatched: 9. The CDR3 runs 15 residues. CDR3 in DNA: TGTGCCAGCAGCCTCGGACAGGAAGGGAGAGAGACCCAGTACTTC. Its translation is CASSLGQEGRETQYF.

This clonotype showed up many times. V gene TRBV7-3 combines with J gene TRBJ2-1; 11 nucleotides match TRBD2. V shed 1 base, J shed 9 bases, and the junction held 14 bases outside the gene matches. CDR1 and CDR2 from the germline V gene are SGHTA and FQGTGA. This CDR3 comprises 18 residues. The CDR3 sequence is CASSLIGRASGRLGEQFF. The CDR3 nucleotides are TGTGCCAGCAGCTTAATCGGGAGGGCTAGCGGGAGGTTGGGTGAGCAGTTCTTC. Looking up the rest from reference TRBV7-3 and TRBJ2-1 gives the full variable domain: GAGVSQTPSNKVTEKGKYVELRCDPISGHTALYWYRQSLGQGPEFLIYFQGTGAADDSGLPNDRFFAVRPEGSVSTLKIQRTERGDSAVYLCASSLIGRASGRLGEQFFGPGTRLTVL.

The chain couples TRBV24-1 to TRBJ2-1; 9 bases map to TRBD1. V dropped 4 bases and J dropped 0; count of bases not matched to a gene: 6. Germline loops: CDR1 KGHDR, CDR2 SFDVKD. This CDR3 is 17 amino acids long. CDR3 sequence: CATSEYGQGFSYNEQFF. The CDR3 DNA reads TGTGCCACCAGTGAGTATGGACAGGGGTTCTCCTACAATGAGCAGTTCTTC.

This chain joins TRBV20-1 and TRBJ2-5; no firm D call. Per the germline V gene, CDR1 is DFQATT and CDR2 is SNEGSKA (reference sequence). This CDR3 has 15 residues. Trimming pared 1 base from V and 5 bases from J, leaving 17 bases between. CDR3 in DNA: TGCAGTGCTAGAGTCCCGGGCCGGCTAAGGGAGACCCAGTACTTC. As protein: CSARVPGRLRETQYF.

This clonotype has a handful of counts. This rearrangement joins TRBV11-3 to TRBJ2-7; no firm D call. Per germline, CDR1 SGHNT and CDR2 YENEEA. The CDR3 runs to 13 residues. The V end was cut by 3 bases, the J end by 2 bases, with 8 bases between. The CDR3 sequence: CASSFQAPYEQYF. CDR3 nucleotide sequence: TGTGCCAGCAGCTTCCAGGCTCCCTACGAGCAGTACTTC. Full variable domain (outside the CDR3, taken from reference TRBV11-3 and TRBJ2-7): EAGVVQSPRYKIIEKKQPVAFWCNPISGHNTLYWYLQNLGQGPELLIRYENEEAVDDSQLPKDRFSAERLKGVDSTLKIQPAELGDSAVYLCASSFQAPYEQYFGPGTRLTVT.

The J gene is TRBJ1-4, the V gene TRBV3-1; possible D gene TRBD1, 5 bases. The CDR3 consists of 15 residues. Trimming removed 5 bases from V and 5 bases from J, with 15 bases in between. CDR1 and CDR2 (germline): LGHDT, YNNKEL (reference sequence). The CDR3 DNA sequence: TGTGCCAGCAGCACGACCAGGGATGGAAATGAAAAACTGTTTTTT. Translation gives CASSTTRDGNEKLFF.

The chain has TRBV9 and TRBJ1-2; 7 nucleotides match TRBD1. Germline loops: CDR1 SGDLS, CDR2 YYNGEE. This CDR3 has 19 amino acids. The V segment lost 3 bases and the J segment 3 bases; nucleotides outside the gene matches: 20. CDR3 coding DNA: TGTGCCAGCAGCGCCAGGGATTCCCCCGGGACAGAGAGATACTATGGCTACACCTTC. Its translation: CASSARDSPGTERYYGYTF.

This chain joins TRBV4-1 and TRBJ2-1, with TRBD1 identical over 7 bases. Germline loops: CDR1 MGHRA, CDR2 YSYEKL. V dropped 4 bases and J dropped 8; count of bases not matched to a gene: 17. The CDR3 has 17 amino acids. The CDR3 DNA reads TGCGCCAGCAGCCCCTCTGGGGGACAGCGAACGGGCGATGAGCAGTTCTTC. This encodes CASSPSGGQRTGDEQFF.

This clonotype showed up many times. The chain employs TRBV20-1 and TRBJ1-6, with D possibly being TRBD1 (6 bases). The V gene lost 6 bases and the J gene lost 12 bases, with 21 bases spanning the gap. The CDR3 runs to 14 residues. CDR1 and CDR2 (germline): DFQATT, SNEGSKA (reference sequence). The CDR3 DNA reads TGCAGTGCCTCCCTATTTACAGGGTCTGGACCCCTCCACTTT. It is translated as CSASLFTGSGPLHF.

This rearrangement joins TRBV28 to TRBJ2-7; 8 nucleotides agree with TRBD1. CDR3 length equals 15 residues. Germline V gene data show CDR1 as MDHEN and CDR2 as SYDVKM. V was clipped by 4 bases and J by 6 bases; unmatched bases: 11. CDR3 DNA sequence: TGTGCCAGCAGTTCTAACTCCGGGACAGGTCCCGAGCAGTACTTC. This sequence encodes CASSSNSGTGPEQYF.